A selection of T cell receptor beta chains follows, all from one sample in a study of shared clonotypes between healthy human individuals. Generated by immunoSEQ multiplex PCR, the TCRdb table keeps only in-frame clones and is missing some. The repertoire holds about 990,000 clones, with approximately 80% as singletons. Sequenced: memory CD4+ T cells from PBMCs. These receptors were taken from a man aged 18 to 30 in good health. Some clones in this sample may be carry-over from other donors' samples. Both conserved end residues are trimmed from each CDR3. Each record gives: J gene, V gene, CDR3 protein.

J: TRBJ2-7
V: TRBV18
CDR3: ASSPRGRSTYEQY

J: TRBJ2-3
V: TRBV19
CDR3: ASGRGTSTDTQY

J: TRBJ2-5
V: TRBV6-4
CDR3: ASGPRTGAGETQY

J: TRBJ2-2
V: TRBV9
CDR3: ASSPRASGRRGTGELF

J: TRBJ2-5
V: TRBV6-5
CDR3: ASSRTGLSQETQY

J: TRBJ1-2
V: TRBV7-2
CDR3: ASSLVAGNYGYT

J: TRBJ2-1
V: TRBV7-6
CDR3: ASSLGGPNEQF

J: TRBJ2-2
V: TRBV18
CDR3: ASSPPSSGRAFPGELF

J: TRBJ1-1
V: TRBV7-2
CDR3: ASSLTGSTEAF

J: TRBJ2-7
V: TRBV6-5
CDR3: ASSAPTPPYEQY

J: TRBJ2-6
V: TRBV27
CDR3: ASSYALTSGANVLT

J: TRBJ2-6
V: TRBV5-1
CDR3: ASSKEGGRNGANVLT

J: TRBJ1-5
V: TRBV6-5
CDR3: ASRPGAARQPQH

J: TRBJ2-7
V: TRBV28
CDR3: ASSAGLAGHYEQY

J: TRBJ1-3
V: TRBV2
CDR3: ASSGAVASGNTIY